This entry features one TCR beta chain sequence. The antigen remains undetermined. This PCR relied on a set of 60 Vbeta primers and 13 Jbeta primers. Sequencing was performed with immunoSEQ multiplex PCR; in TCRdb, only in-frame clones are kept and a portion is missing. The sample shows 160,000 or so clones, 70% to 80% of them seen only once. The data were taken from a study of cytomegalovirus exposure and HLA in healthy donors. Study-level findings and limits: 87-base-pair reads could not separate some V segments, including TRBV6-2 and TRBV6-3.

This CDR3 is 15 amino acids long. CDR1 SSHAT and CDR2 FNYEAQ come from the germline V gene (reference sequence). This TCR came from a man younger than 30 in good health and CMV-seropositive. This chain connects TRBV7-7 to TRBJ2-2; TRBD1 agrees at 7 bases. Sequencing was carried out using PBMCs. CDR3: CASREGTANTGELFF. CDR3 DNA: TGTGCTAGCCGTGAGGGGACAGCGAACACCGGGGAGCTGTTTTTT.